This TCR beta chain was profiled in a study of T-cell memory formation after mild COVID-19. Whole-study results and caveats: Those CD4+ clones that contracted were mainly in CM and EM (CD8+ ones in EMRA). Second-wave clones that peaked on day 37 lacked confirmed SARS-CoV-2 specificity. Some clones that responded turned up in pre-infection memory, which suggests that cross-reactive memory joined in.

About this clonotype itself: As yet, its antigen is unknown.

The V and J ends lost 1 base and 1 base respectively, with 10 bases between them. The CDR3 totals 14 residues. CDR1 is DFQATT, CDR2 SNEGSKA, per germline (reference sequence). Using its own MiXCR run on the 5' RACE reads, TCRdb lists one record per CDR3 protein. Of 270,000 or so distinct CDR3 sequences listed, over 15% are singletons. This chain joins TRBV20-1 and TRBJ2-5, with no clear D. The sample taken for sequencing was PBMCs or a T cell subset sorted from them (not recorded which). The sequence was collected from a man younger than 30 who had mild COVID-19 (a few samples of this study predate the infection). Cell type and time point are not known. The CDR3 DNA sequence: TGCAGTGCTAGAGTTCACTACCTCCAAGAGACCCAGTACTTC. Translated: CSARVHYLQETQYF.